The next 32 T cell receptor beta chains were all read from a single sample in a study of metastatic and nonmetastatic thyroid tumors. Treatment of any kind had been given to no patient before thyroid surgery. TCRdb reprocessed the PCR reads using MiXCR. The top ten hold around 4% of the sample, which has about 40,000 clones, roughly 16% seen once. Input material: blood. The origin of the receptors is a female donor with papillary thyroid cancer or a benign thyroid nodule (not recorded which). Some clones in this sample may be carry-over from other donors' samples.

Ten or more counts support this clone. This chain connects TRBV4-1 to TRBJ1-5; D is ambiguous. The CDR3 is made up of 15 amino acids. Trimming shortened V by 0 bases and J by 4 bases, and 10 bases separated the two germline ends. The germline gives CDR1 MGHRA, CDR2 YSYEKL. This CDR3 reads CASSQDSEVNQPQHF. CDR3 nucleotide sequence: TGCGCCAGCAGCCAAGATTCGGAGGTAAATCAGCCCCAGCATTTT.

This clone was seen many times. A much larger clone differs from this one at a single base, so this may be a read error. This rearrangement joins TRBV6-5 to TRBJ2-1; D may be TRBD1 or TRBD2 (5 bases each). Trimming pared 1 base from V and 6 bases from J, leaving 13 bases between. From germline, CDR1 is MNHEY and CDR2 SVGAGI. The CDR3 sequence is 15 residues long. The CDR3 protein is CASSYYGGKANEQFF. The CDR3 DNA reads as TGTGCCAGCAGTTACTATGGGGGAAAGGCCAATGAGCAGTTCTTC.

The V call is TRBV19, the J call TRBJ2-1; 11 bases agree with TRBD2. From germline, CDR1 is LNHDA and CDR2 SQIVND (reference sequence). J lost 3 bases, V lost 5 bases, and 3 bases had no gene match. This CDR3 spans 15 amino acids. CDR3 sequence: CASSPGLADYNEQFF. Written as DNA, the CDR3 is TGTGCCAGTAGTCCGGGACTAGCGGACTACAATGAGCAGTTCTTC.

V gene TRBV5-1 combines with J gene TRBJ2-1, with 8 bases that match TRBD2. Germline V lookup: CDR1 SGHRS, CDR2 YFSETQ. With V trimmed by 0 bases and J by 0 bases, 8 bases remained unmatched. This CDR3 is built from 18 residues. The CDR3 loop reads CASSLDSGAAISYNEQFF. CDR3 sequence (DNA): TGCGCCAGCAGCTTGGATAGCGGGGCGGCTATCTCCTACAATGAGCAGTTCTTC.

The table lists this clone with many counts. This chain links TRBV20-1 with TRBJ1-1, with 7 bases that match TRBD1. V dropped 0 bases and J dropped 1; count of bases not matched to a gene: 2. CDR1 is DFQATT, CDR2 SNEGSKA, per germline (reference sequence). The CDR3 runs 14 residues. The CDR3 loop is CSARDAGGNTEAFF. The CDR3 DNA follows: TGCAGTGCTAGAGATGCAGGGGGGAACACTGAAGCTTTCTTT.

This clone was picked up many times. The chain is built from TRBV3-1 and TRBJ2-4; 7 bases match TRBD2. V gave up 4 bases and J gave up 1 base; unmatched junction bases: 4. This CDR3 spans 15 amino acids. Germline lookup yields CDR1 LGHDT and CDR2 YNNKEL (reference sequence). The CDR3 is CASSRGEGAKNIQYF. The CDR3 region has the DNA TGTGCCAGCAGCCGGGGGGAGGGGGCCAAAAACATTCAGTACTTC.

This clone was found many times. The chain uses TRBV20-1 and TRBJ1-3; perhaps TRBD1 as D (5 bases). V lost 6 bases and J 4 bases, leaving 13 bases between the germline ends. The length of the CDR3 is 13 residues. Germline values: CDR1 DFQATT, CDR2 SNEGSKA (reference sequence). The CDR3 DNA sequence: TGCAGTGCCCCGGGACTTGCCGGAAACACCATATATTTT. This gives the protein CSAPGLAGNTIYF.

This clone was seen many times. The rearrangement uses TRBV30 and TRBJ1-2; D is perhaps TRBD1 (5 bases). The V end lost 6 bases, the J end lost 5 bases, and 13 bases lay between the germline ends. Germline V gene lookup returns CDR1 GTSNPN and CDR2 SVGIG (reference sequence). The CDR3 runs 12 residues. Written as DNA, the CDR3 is TGTGCCTGTGGACAAGGGTGGTATGGCTACACCTTC. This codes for CACGQGWYGYTF.

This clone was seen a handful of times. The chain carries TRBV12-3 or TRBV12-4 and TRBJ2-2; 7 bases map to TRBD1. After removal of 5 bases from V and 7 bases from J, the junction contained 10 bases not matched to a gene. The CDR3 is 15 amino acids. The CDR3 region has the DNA TGTGCCAGCAGTATACAGGGGATGGGAGTCGGGGAGCTGTTTTTT. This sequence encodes CASSIQGMGVGELFF.

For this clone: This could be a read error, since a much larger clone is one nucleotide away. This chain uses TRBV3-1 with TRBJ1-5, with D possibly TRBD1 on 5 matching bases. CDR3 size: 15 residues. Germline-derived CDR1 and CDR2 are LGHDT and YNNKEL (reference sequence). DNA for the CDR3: TGTGCCAGCAGCCAGGGGACGGCCTACGATCAGCCCCAGAATTTT. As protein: CASSQGTAYDQPQNF.

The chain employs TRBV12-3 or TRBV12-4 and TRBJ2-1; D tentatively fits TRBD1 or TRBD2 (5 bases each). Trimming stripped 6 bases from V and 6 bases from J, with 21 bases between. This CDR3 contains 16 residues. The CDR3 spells CASRRTGASGINEQFF. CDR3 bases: TGTGCCAGCAGACGAACCGGGGCTAGTGGGATCAATGAGCAGTTCTTC.

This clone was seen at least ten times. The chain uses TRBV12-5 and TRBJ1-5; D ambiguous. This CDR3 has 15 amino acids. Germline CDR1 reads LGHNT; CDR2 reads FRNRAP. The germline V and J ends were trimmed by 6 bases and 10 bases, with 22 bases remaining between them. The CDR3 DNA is TGTGCTAGTGGGTTTGGAACCGGAAGCTTTGGACCCCAGCATTTT. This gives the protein CASGFGTGSFGPQHF.

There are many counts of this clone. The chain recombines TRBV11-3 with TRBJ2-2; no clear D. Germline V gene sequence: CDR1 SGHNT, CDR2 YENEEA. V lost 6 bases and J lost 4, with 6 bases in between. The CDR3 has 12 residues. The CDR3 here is CASRKPTGELFF. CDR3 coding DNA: TGTGCCAGCAGGAAACCCACCGGGGAGCTGTTTTTT.

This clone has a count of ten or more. CDR3 nucleotide sequence: TGTGCCCTCACATCAGGTCGCACCGGGGAGCTGTTTTTT. This gives the protein CALTSGRTGELFF. The V gene is TRBV19, the J gene TRBJ2-2; no definite D call. Per the germline V gene, CDR1 is LNHDA and CDR2 is SQIVND (reference sequence). The CDR3 consists of 13 residues. Trimming pared 11 bases from V and 4 bases from J, leaving 14 bases between.

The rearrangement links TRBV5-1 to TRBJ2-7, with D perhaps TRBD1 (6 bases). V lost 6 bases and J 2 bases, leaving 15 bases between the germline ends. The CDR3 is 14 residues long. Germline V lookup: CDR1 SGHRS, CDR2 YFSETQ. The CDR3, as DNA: TGCGCCAGCAAAGGACAGATAACAACCTACGAGCAGTACTTC. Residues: CASKGQITTYEQYF.

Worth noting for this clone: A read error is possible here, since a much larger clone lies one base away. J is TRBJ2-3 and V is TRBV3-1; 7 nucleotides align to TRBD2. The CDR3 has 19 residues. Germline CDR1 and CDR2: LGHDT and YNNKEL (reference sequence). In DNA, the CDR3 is TGTGCCAGCAGCCAAACCGGGACTGGCGGGAGTTCTAGCACAGATACGCATTATTTT. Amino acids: CASSQTGTGGSSSTDTHYF.

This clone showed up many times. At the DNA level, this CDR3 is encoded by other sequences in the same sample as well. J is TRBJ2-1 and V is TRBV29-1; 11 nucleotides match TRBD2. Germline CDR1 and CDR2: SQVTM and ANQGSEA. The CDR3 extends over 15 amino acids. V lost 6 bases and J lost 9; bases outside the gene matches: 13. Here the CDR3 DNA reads TGCAGCGTCGAACCTCGTCTAGCGGGGGGTGGTGAGCAGTTCTTC. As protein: CSVEPRLAGGGEQFF.

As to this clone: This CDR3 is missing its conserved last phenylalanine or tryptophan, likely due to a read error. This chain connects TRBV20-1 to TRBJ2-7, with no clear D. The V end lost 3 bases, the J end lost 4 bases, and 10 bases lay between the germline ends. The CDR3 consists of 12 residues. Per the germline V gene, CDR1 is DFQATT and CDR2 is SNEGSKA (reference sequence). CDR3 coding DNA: TGCAGTGCTAGGGCGGTTAGTTACGAGCAGTACCTC. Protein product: CSARAVSYEQYL.

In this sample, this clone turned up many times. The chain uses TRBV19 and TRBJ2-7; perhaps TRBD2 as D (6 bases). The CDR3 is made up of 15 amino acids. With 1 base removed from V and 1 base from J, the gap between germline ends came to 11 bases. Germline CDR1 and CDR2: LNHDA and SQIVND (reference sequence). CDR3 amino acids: CASSIGGGASYEQYF. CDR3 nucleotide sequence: TGTGCCAGTAGTATAGGTGGAGGGGCTTCCTACGAGCAGTACTTC.

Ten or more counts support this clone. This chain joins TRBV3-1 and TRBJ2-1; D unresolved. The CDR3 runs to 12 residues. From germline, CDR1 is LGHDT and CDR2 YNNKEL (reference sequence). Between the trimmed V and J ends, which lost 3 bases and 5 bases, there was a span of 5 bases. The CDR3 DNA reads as TGTGCCAGCAGCCAGGTTGACAATGAGCAGTTCTTC. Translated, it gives CASSQVDNEQFF.

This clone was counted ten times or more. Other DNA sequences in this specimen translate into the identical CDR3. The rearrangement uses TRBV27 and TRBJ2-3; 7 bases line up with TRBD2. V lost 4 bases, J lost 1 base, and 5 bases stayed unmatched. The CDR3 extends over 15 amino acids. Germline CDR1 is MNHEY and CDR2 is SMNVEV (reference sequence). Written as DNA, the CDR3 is TGTGCCAGCAGTTGGGGGGAGGGTGGCACAGATACGCAGTATTTT. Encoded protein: CASSWGEGGTDTQYF.

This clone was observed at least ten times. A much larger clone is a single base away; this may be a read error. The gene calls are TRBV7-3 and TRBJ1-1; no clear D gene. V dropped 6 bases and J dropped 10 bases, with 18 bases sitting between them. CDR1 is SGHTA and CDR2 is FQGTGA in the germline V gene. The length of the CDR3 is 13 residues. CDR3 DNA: TGTGCCAGCAGTTCGGACGGTAAGGCACGAGCTTTCTTT. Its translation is CASSSDGKARAFF.

CDR3 DNA: TGTGCCTGGAGTGTACCCCCGGGACTAGCGGGAGTAACTGGGGCCAACGTCCTGACTTTC. It codes for CAWSVPPGLAGVTGANVLTF. The V call is TRBV30, the J call TRBJ2-6; 14 positions agree with TRBD2. CDR3 length: 20 residues. The ends lost 0 bases at V and 2 bases at J; junction bases unmatched: 9. Germline V gene lookup returns CDR1 GTSNPN and CDR2 SVGIG (reference sequence).

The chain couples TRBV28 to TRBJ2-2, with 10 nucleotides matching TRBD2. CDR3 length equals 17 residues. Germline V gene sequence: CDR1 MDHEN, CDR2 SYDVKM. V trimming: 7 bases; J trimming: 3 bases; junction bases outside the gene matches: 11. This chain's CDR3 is CASIPTILAGYTGELFF. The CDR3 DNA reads TGTGCCAGCATTCCCACTATACTAGCGGGATACACCGGGGAGCTGTTTTTT.

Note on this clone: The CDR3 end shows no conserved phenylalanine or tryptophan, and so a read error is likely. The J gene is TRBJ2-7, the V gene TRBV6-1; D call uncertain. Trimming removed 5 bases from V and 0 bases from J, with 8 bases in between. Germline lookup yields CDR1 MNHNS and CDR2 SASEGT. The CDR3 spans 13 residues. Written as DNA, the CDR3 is TGTGCCAGCAGTTCCCCTAGCTCCTACGAGCAGTACCTC. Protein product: CASSSPSSYEQYL.

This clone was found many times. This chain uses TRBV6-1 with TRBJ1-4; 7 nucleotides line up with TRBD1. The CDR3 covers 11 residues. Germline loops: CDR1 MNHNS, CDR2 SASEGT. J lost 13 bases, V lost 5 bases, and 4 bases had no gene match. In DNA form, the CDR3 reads TGTGCCAGCAGTACCCAGGGGGGACTGTTTTTT. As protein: CASSTQGGLFF.

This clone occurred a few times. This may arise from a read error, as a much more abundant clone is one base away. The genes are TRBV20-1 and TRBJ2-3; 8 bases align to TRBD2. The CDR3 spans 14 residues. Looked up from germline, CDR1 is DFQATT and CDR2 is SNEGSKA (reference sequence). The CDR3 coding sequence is TGCAGTGCCAGAGCGGGAGTTGTGCCAGATACGCGGTATTTT. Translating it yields CSARAGVVPDTRYF.

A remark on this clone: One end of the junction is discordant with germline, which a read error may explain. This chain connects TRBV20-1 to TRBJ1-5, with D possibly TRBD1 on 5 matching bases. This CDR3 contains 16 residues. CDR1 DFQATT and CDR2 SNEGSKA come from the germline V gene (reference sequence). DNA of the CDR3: TGCAGTTCTAGGGGTTGGGGGGATTATGGCAATCAGCCCCAGCATTTT. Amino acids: CSSRGWGDYGNQPQHF.

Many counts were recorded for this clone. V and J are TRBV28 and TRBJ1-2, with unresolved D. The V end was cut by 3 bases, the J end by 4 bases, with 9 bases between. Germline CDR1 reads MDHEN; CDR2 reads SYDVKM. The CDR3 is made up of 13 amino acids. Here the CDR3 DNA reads TGTGCCAGCAGTTTTTCTGGGCCCTATGGCTACACCTTC. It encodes CASSFSGPYGYTF.

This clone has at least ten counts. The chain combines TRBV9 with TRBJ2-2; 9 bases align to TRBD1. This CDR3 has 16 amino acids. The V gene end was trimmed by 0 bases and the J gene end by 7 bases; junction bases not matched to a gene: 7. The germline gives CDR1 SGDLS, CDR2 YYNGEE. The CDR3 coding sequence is TGTGCCAGCAGCGTAGCCGGGACAGGGTATGGCGGGGAGCTGTTTTTT. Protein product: CASSVAGTGYGGELFF.

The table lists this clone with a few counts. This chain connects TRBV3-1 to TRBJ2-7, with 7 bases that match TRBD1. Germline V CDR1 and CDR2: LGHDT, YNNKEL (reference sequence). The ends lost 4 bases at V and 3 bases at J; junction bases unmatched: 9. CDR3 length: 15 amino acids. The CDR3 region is CASSLKLTGIYEQYF. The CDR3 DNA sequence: TGTGCCAGCAGCCTGAAACTGACAGGGATCTACGAGCAGTACTTC.

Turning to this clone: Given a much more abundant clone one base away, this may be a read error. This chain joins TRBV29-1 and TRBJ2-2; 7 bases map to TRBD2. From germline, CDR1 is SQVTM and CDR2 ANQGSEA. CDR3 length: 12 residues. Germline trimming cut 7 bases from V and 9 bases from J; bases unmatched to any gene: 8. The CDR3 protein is CSGGGSTWELFF. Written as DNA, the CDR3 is TGCAGCGGGGGGGGATCGACCTGGGAGCTGTTTTTT.